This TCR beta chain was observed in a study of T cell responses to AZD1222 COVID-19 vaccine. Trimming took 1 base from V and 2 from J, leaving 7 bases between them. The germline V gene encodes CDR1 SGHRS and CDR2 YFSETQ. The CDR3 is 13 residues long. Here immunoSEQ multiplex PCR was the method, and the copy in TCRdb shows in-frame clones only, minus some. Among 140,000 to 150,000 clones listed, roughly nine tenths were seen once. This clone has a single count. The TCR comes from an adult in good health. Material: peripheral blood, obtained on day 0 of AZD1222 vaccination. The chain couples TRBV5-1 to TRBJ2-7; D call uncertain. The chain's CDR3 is CASSLSGPYEQYF. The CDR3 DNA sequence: TGCGCCAGCAGCTTGTCCGGGCCCTACGAGCAGTACTTC. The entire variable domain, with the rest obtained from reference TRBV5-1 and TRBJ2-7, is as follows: KAGVTQTPRYLIKTRGQQVTLSCSPISGHRSVSWYQQTPGQGLQFLFEYFSETQRNKGNFPGRFSGRQFSNSRSEMNVSTLELGDSALYLCASSLSGPYEQYFGPGTRLTVT.